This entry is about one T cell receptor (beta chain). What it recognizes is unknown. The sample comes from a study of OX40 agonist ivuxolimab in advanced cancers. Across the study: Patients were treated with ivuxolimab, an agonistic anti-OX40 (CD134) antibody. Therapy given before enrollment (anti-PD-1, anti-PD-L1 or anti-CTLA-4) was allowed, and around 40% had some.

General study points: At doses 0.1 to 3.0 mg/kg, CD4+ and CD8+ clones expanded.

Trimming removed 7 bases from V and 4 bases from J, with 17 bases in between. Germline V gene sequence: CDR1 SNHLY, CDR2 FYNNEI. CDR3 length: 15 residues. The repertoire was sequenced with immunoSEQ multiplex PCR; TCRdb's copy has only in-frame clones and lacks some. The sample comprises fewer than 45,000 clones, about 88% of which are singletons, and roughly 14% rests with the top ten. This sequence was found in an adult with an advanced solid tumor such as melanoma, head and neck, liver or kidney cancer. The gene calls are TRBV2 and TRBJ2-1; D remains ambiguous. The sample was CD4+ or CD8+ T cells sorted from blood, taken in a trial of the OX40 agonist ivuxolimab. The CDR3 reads CASTPDLAAYNEQFF. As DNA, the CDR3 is TGTGCCAGCACGCCGGACCTGGCGGCTTACAATGAGCAGTTCTTC. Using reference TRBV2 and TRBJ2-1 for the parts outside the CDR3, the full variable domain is EPEVTQTPSHQVTQMGQEVILRCVPISNHLYFYWYRQILGQKVEFLVSFYNNEISEKSEIFDDQFSVERPDGSNFTLKIRSTKLEDSAMYFCASTPDLAAYNEQFFGPGTRLTVL.